Listed below are T cell receptor beta chains from one sample, sequenced in a study of Graves' ophthalmopathy and Graves' hyperthyroidism. TCRdb redid the calling of the multiplex PCR reads with MiXCR, one entry per CDR3 protein. The data hold over a million distinct CDR3 sequences, with 35% to 45% observed a single time. Sequencing used peripheral blood or thyroid tissue (not recorded which). The receptors come from an adult man with Graves' hyperthyroidism. Both conserved end residues are part of each CDR3. The order of the fields is V gene, J gene, CDR3 length, CDR3 protein.

v_call: TRBV20-1
j_call: TRBJ1-2
cdr3_length: 14
cdr3_aa: CSALNGDRVNGYTF

v_call: TRBV19
j_call: TRBJ1-1
cdr3_length: 14
cdr3_aa: CASTRQGPNTEAFF

v_call: TRBV7-2
j_call: TRBJ2-5
cdr3_length: 16
cdr3_aa: CASSLGSGGIGETQYF

v_call: TRBV6-2/TRBV6-3
j_call: TRBJ1-5
cdr3_length: 13
cdr3_aa: CASSQFNYQPQHF

v_call: TRBV4-3
j_call: TRBJ2-7
cdr3_length: 14
cdr3_aa: CASSQEPRPYEQYF

v_call: TRBV19
j_call: TRBJ2-2
cdr3_length: 14
cdr3_aa: CASRTGWNTGELFF

v_call: TRBV7-2
j_call: TRBJ2-7
cdr3_length: 19
cdr3_aa: CASSFRGFRAGGRPYEQYF

v_call: TRBV5-1
j_call: TRBJ2-7
cdr3_length: 13
cdr3_aa: CASSLWMSYEQYF

v_call: TRBV6-1
j_call: TRBJ2-7
cdr3_length: 16
cdr3_aa: CASSSPLRGYPYEQYF

v_call: TRBV7-9
j_call: TRBJ2-5
cdr3_length: 15
cdr3_aa: CASSLNRGVWETQYF

v_call: TRBV7-2
j_call: TRBJ1-5
cdr3_length: 13
cdr3_aa: CASSKQGGQPQHF

v_call: TRBV29-1
j_call: TRBJ1-2
cdr3_length: 12
cdr3_aa: CSVGGGNYGYTF

v_call: TRBV10-3
j_call: TRBJ2-2
cdr3_length: 13
cdr3_aa: CAIMTQGPGELFF

v_call: TRBV29-1
j_call: TRBJ1-2
cdr3_length: 15
cdr3_aa: CSVESRDRGNYGYTF

v_call: TRBV12-3/TRBV12-4
j_call: TRBJ2-7
cdr3_length: 14
cdr3_aa: CASSFTSSSYEQYF

v_call: TRBV5-8
j_call: TRBJ2-1
cdr3_length: 13
cdr3_aa: CASSFGDRDDQFF

v_call: TRBV29-1
j_call: TRBJ2-7
cdr3_length: 12
cdr3_aa: CSVAAKSYEQYF

v_call: TRBV19
j_call: TRBJ1-1
cdr3_length: 14
cdr3_aa: CASSRKGGFTEAFF

v_call: TRBV7-9
j_call: TRBJ2-5
cdr3_length: 13
cdr3_aa: CASSSPMQETQYF

v_call: TRBV5-1
j_call: TRBJ2-7
cdr3_length: 13
cdr3_aa: CASSFEGSYEQYF

v_call: TRBV3-1
j_call: TRBJ1-6
cdr3_length: 15
cdr3_aa: CASSQDSANNSPLHF

v_call: TRBV14
j_call: TRBJ2-7
cdr3_length: 14
cdr3_aa: CASSQGLETDEQYF

v_call: TRBV5-1
j_call: TRBJ1-2
cdr3_length: 14
cdr3_aa: CASRDGPRGYGYTF

v_call: TRBV7-9
j_call: TRBJ1-1
cdr3_length: 16
cdr3_aa: CASRPPGAVRDTEAFF

v_call: TRBV4-1
j_call: TRBJ1-6
cdr3_length: 13
cdr3_aa: CASSQDLGPPLHF

v_call: TRBV10-3
j_call: TRBJ2-7
cdr3_length: 16
cdr3_aa: CASKSSLAGGSYEQYF

v_call: TRBV20-1
j_call: TRBJ2-7
cdr3_length: 13
cdr3_aa: CSARVGTAYEQYF

v_call: TRBV30
j_call: TRBJ2-7
cdr3_length: 13
cdr3_aa: CAWKGTGIYEQYF

v_call: TRBV19
j_call: TRBJ1-1
cdr3_length: 13
cdr3_aa: CASSIARNTEAFF

v_call: TRBV7-9
j_call: TRBJ1-1
cdr3_length: 15
cdr3_aa: CASSPEFGKNTEAFF

v_call: TRBV7-6
j_call: TRBJ1-2
cdr3_length: 15
cdr3_aa: CASSLTSDGIYGCTF

v_call: TRBV27
j_call: TRBJ1-4
cdr3_length: 14
cdr3_aa: CASSSGGLNEKLFF

v_call: TRBV7-9
j_call: TRBJ2-3
cdr3_length: 16
cdr3_aa: CASISIRDRRTDTQYF

v_call: TRBV9
j_call: TRBJ1-1
cdr3_length: 11
cdr3_aa: CASSVDGEAFF

v_call: TRBV28
j_call: TRBJ1-6
cdr3_length: 13
cdr3_aa: CASMPGGASPLHF

v_call: TRBV27
j_call: TRBJ1-4
cdr3_length: 12
cdr3_aa: CATGGFDEKLFF

v_call: TRBV20-1
j_call: TRBJ1-5
cdr3_length: 11
cdr3_aa: CSTTGGQPQHF

v_call: TRBV10-3
j_call: TRBJ2-7
cdr3_length: 13
cdr3_aa: CAISGRAGYEQYF

v_call: TRBV9
j_call: TRBJ2-6
cdr3_length: 16
cdr3_aa: CASSRGGATGANVLTF

v_call: TRBV29-1
j_call: TRBJ1-2
cdr3_length: 14
cdr3_aa: CSSSGAGQAYGYTF

v_call: TRBV12-3/TRBV12-4
j_call: TRBJ2-3
cdr3_length: 15
cdr3_aa: CAILLSGGYTDTQYF